The 24 T cell receptor beta chains listed next were all sequenced from one sample in a study of blood T cell repertoires in COVID-19. Using immunoSEQ multiplex PCR, the repertoire was profiled, and TCRdb retains in-frame clones only, with some absent. This table has about 300,000 clones, approximately 83% appearing once. Sequenced: PBMCs or T cells enriched from blood (not recorded which). Every receptor here comes from a man younger than 45 who had recovered from COVID-19.

J is TRBJ1-5 and V is TRBV25-1; D is perhaps TRBD1 (5 bases). Deletions cut 8 bases from V and 5 bases from J, with 19 bases between. Looked up from germline, CDR1 is MGHDK and CDR2 is SYGVNS. This CDR3 comprises 15 residues. CDR3 in DNA: TGTGCCAGCGACCCGGGGGGTCATTGGGATCAGCCCCAGCATTTT. As protein: CASDPGGHWDQPQHF. Together with reference TRBV25-1 and TRBJ1-5, the CDR3 gives the full variable domain: EADIYQTPRYLVIGTGKKITLECSQTMGHDKMYWYQQDPGMELHLIHYSYGVNSTEKGDLSSESTVSRIRTEHFPLTLESARPSHTSQYLCASDPGGHWDQPQHFGDGTRLSIL.

The chain is built from TRBV3-1 (or the pseudogene TRBV3-2) and TRBJ2-7; D is perhaps TRBD2 (6 bases). The V end lost 4 bases, the J end lost 0 bases, and 10 bases lay between the germline ends. The CDR3 has 14 residues. Germline CDR1 LGHDT, CDR2 YNNKEL (reference sequence). The CDR3 loop reads CASSLAGSSYEQYF. The CDR3 nucleotides are TGTGCCAGCAGCCTTGCGGGGAGCTCCTACGAGCAGTACTTC.

This clone was detected only a few times. This sample also contains other DNA sequences that code for the same CDR3. This chain links TRBV27 with TRBJ1-2; 8 bases map to TRBD1. The V gene's germline CDR1 is MNHEY and CDR2 SMNVEV (reference sequence). With 5 bases clipped from V and 5 bases from J, the junction kept 4 bases outside the gene matches. The CDR3 contains 13 residues. Here the CDR3 DNA reads TGTGCCAGCAGTCCCAGGACAGGGTATGGCTACACCTTC. It yields the protein CASSPRTGYGYTF.

This clone was seen once. The chain recombines TRBV18 with TRBJ1-2; 9 bases are a match to TRBD1. CDR1 is KGHSH and CDR2 is LQKENI in the germline V gene. CDR3 size: 14 residues. V trimming: 3 bases; J trimming: 4 bases; junction bases outside the gene matches: 3. The CDR3 region has the DNA TGTGCCAGCTCACCGGGACAGGGAAGCTATGGCTACACCTTC. Its translation: CASSPGQGSYGYTF.

This chain connects TRBV4-2 to TRBJ1-4; D is possibly TRBD1 (5 bases). The V end was cut by 1 base, the J end by 3 bases, with 12 bases between. Germline CDR1 and CDR2: LGHNA and YNFKEQ. The CDR3 runs 16 residues. CDR3 DNA: TGTGCCAGCAGCCAAGGTGTAGGGGCCCCTAATGAAAAACTGTTTTTT. Protein product: CASSQGVGAPNEKLFF.

The chain links TRBV6-2 or TRBV6-3 to TRBJ1-2; D remains unclear. The CDR3 covers 13 residues. CDR1 MNHEY and CDR2 SVGEGT come from the germline V gene. V lost 6 bases and J lost 5, with 13 bases in between. The DNA of the CDR3 is TGTGCCAGCAGCCAGAACCCCACATATGGCTACACCTTC. This encodes CASSQNPTYGYTF.

The rearrangement links TRBV6-5 to TRBJ1-2, with 8 bases identical to TRBD1. This CDR3 has 12 amino acids. Germline V gene data show CDR1 as MNHEY and CDR2 as SVGAGI. After removal of 10 bases from V and 8 bases from J, the junction contained 9 bases not matched to a gene. The CDR3 coding sequence is TGTGCCATCCTGAACGACAGGGGCGGCTACACCTTC. As protein: CAILNDRGGYTF.

This clone showed up just a few times. The V gene is TRBV6-1, the J gene TRBJ1-2; D is perhaps TRBD1 (5 bases). The CDR3 extends over 14 amino acids. The germline V gene has CDR1 MNHNS and CDR2 SASEGT. The ends were cut back, 2 bases at V and 6 bases at J, with 13 bases in the middle. The CDR3 DNA follows: TGTGCCAGCAGTGAACGGGGGGAGGTCGATGGCTACACCTTC. It encodes CASSERGEVDGYTF.

This clone was detected once. The chain carries TRBV6-1 and TRBJ2-2; D is undetermined. Trimming shortened V by 2 bases and J by 4 bases, and 11 bases separated the two germline ends. The V gene's germline CDR1 is MNHNS and CDR2 SASEGT. The CDR3 has 15 residues. The CDR3 loop is CASSEQVGGTGELFF. The CDR3 bases are TGTGCCAGCAGTGAACAGGTCGGTGGCACCGGGGAGCTGTTTTTT.

The genes are TRBV7-9 and TRBJ2-3; TRBD1 agrees at 7 bases. The V and J ends lost 4 bases and 1 base, in that order; junction bases with no gene match: 5. CDR3 length: 15 amino acids. Germline CDR1 is SEHNR and CDR2 is FQNEAQ (reference sequence). The CDR3 nucleotides read TGTGCCAGCAGCTACGACAGGGCTCGCACAGATACGCAGTATTTT. Translation: CASSYDRARTDTQYF.

The genes are TRBV25-1 and TRBJ2-2, with 10 bases identical to TRBD2. The CDR3 has 16 residues. V trimming: 3 bases; J trimming: 2 bases; junction bases outside the gene matches: 3. Germline CDR1 reads MGHDK; CDR2 reads SYGVNS. CDR3 in amino acids: CASSDKRGGNTGELFF. The CDR3 DNA is TGTGCCAGCAGTGATAAGCGGGGGGGCAACACCGGGGAGCTGTTTTTT.

The chain carries TRBV10-1 and TRBJ2-7, with TRBD1 matching 7 bases. Germline CDR1 reads WNHNN; CDR2 reads SYGVQD (reference sequence). The CDR3 runs to 14 residues. Germline trimming cut 6 bases from V and 4 bases from J; bases unmatched to any gene: 9. The DNA for the CDR3 is TGCGCCAGCAGGAGTACAGGGGTAGAATACGAGCAGTACTTC. Translation gives CASRSTGVEYEQYF.

V and J are TRBV4-2 and TRBJ2-2; 9 nucleotides align to TRBD2. V lost 0 bases to trimming and J lost 5 bases; unmatched junction nucleotides: 13. The CDR3 consists of 19 residues. Germline V gene sequence: CDR1 LGHNA, CDR2 YNFKEQ. The CDR3 region has the DNA TGTGCCAGCAGCCAAGAGAGGCGCGGGGGGGCCGGAGGGACCGGGGAGCTGTTTTTT. It codes for CASSQERRGGAGGTGELFF.

This sequence joins TRBV9 and TRBJ1-3; D remains ambiguous. This CDR3 region has 14 residues. The V end lost 3 bases, the J end lost 0 bases, and 7 bases lay between the germline ends. The germline V gene encodes CDR1 SGDLS and CDR2 YYNGEE. The CDR3 protein is CASSAPSSGNTIYF. As DNA, the CDR3 is TGTGCCAGCAGCGCCCCCAGCTCTGGAAACACCATATATTTT. Full variable domain (remainder filled in from reference TRBV9 and TRBJ1-3): DSGVTQTPKHLITATGQRVTLRCSPRSGDLSVYWYQQSLDQGLQFLIQYYNGEERAKGNILERFSAQQFPDLHSELNLSSLELGDSALYFCASSAPSSGNTIYFGEGSWLTVV.

This clone has a single count. The chain couples TRBV7-9 to TRBJ1-1; D gene uncertain. The CDR3 has 12 residues. V lost 2 bases and J 6 bases, leaving 7 bases between the germline ends. From germline, CDR1 is SEHNR and CDR2 FQNEAQ (reference sequence). CDR3 region: CASSLMAAEAFF. CDR3 bases: TGTGCCAGCAGCTTAATGGCAGCTGAAGCTTTCTTT.

The chain recombines TRBV7-8 with TRBJ1-4, with 7 bases matching TRBD1. With V trimmed by 5 bases and J by 0 bases, 6 bases remained unmatched. CDR3 length: 16 amino acids. Germline CDR1 reads SGHVS; CDR2 reads FQNEAQ. The CDR3 here is CASSEGQRATNEKLFF. CDR3 sequence (DNA): TGTGCCAGCAGCGAGGGACAGAGGGCAACTAATGAAAAACTGTTTTTT.

V usage is TRBV13 and J usage is TRBJ2-1, with 8 bases that match TRBD1. The germline V gene encodes CDR1 PRHDT and CDR2 FYEKMQ (reference sequence). The trim removed 2 bases at V and 6 bases at J, leaving 9 bases unmatched. The CDR3 runs 16 residues. DNA of the CDR3: TGTGCCAGCAGCTTACGGGGGCAGGGGGCTATCAATGAGCAGTTCTTC. Translated: CASSLRGQGAINEQFF.

The chain recombines TRBV5-1 with TRBJ1-3; 8 bases match TRBD1. CDR3 length: 16 residues. CDR1 and CDR2 (germline): SGHRS, YFSETQ. The J segment lost 3 bases and the V segment lost 0 bases, leaving 5 bases of the junction unmatched. CDR3 bases: TGCGCCAGCAGCTTGGGATTCGGACAGGGTGGAAACACCATATATTTT. Its translation is CASSLGFGQGGNTIYF.

The chain is built from TRBV9 and TRBJ2-3, with a weak D call TRBD2 (7 bases). The germline V gene has CDR1 SGDLS and CDR2 YYNGEE. Trimming took 0 bases from V and 1 from J, leaving 15 bases between them. The CDR3 runs 17 residues. For the CDR3, the DNA is TGTGCCAGCAGCGTAGGAAGAAGGGGGGGAGGCACAGATACGCAGTATTTT. Residues: CASSVGRRGGGTDTQYF. Full variable domain (remainder filled in from reference TRBV9 and TRBJ2-3): DSGVTQTPKHLITATGQRVTLRCSPRSGDLSVYWYQQSLDQGLQFLIQYYNGEERAKGNILERFSAQQFPDLHSELNLSSLELGDSALYFCASSVGRRGGGTDTQYFGPGTRLTVL.

The chain links TRBV25-1 to TRBJ1-5; 7 nucleotides match TRBD1. The CDR3 loop spans 16 amino acids. V shed 4 bases and J 4 bases; nucleotides not matched to a gene: 10. Germline-derived CDR1 and CDR2 are MGHDK and SYGVNS. CDR3 DNA sequence: TGTGCCAGCAGTGGGGACAGTCTGGGGCCTAATCAGCCCCAGCATTTT. As protein: CASSGDSLGPNQPQHF.

The J gene is TRBJ2-1, the V gene TRBV19, with TRBD2 identical over 14 bases. The CDR3 extends over 19 amino acids. The ends lost 5 bases at V and 0 bases at J; junction bases unmatched: 9. CDR1 and CDR2 (germline): LNHDA, SQIVND (reference sequence). The CDR3 sequence: CASSAGLAGGLSSYNEQFF. CDR3 nucleotide sequence: TGTGCCAGTAGTGCCGGACTAGCGGGGGGCCTAAGCTCCTACAATGAGCAGTTCTTC.

The V call is TRBV5-4, the J call TRBJ2-1, with 10 bases matching TRBD2. The germline V gene has CDR1 SGHNT and CDR2 YYREEE (reference sequence). The V gene end was trimmed by 3 bases and the J gene end by 5 bases; junction bases not matched to a gene: 8. This CDR3 comprises 16 residues. The CDR3 loop is CASSSASGGKNNEQFF. The CDR3 DNA reads TGTGCCAGCAGCTCGGCTAGCGGGGGTAAGAACAATGAGCAGTTCTTC.

V and J are TRBV19 and TRBJ1-4, with TRBD1 matching 7 bases. Germline assignment: CDR1 LNHDA and CDR2 SQIVND (reference sequence). This CDR3 is built from 17 residues. V shed 9 bases, J shed 3 bases, and the junction held 16 bases outside the gene matches. The CDR3 coding sequence is TGTGCCAGCTCCGCAGGGGGATTGTCTAAGGCTAATGAAAAACTGTTTTTT. It is translated as CASSAGGLSKANEKLFF.

Comment on this clone: Other DNA sequences in this sample translate to the same CDR3. The J gene is TRBJ1-2, the V gene TRBV12-3 or TRBV12-4; no clear D gene. Trimming cost V 3 bases and J 8 bases, with 7 bases left between them. This CDR3 has 11 residues. CDR3 sequence: CASSLGGGYTF. In DNA, the CDR3 is TGTGCCAGCAGTTTGGGCGGGGGCTACACCTTC.